This T cell receptor (beta chain) was sequenced in a study of radiation and T cells in renal cell carcinoma. Method: immunoSEQ multiplex PCR; TCRdb's copy keeps in-frame clones and lacks some. The sample shows some 150,000 clones, approximately 91% of them seen only once. Noted time point: baseline pretreatment blood. Treatment defined: 15 Gy SBRT to primary tumor, nephrectomy 4 weeks later. V shed 1 base and J shed 8 bases, with 14 bases lying between them. Germline values: CDR1 MNHNS, CDR2 SASEGT. This CDR3 contains 15 residues. The J gene is TRBJ1-4, the V gene TRBV6-1, with no clear D. The sequence was obtained from a woman aged 45 to 65 with renal cell carcinoma. The starting material was blood, obtained from a patient whose treatment included radiotherapy and nephrectomy. The DNA of the CDR3 is TGTGCCAGCAGTGAAGTTCGGGGATCTAGGGAAAAACTGTTTTTT. Its protein is CASSEVRGSREKLFF.